The rows below give T cell receptor beta chains drawn from one sample of a study of blood T cell repertoires in COVID-19. Clones were sequenced by immunoSEQ multiplex PCR, and TCRdb holds only the in-frame ones, with some missing. The top ten clones hold 3.3% of a sample with some 250,000 clones, about 80% of them seen once. Sequenced input: peripheral blood. The receptors shown here come from a woman older than 75 with acute or convalescent COVID-19. Each CDR3 is given with its conserved first and last residue. A D gene is named only where the DNA matches it firmly. Clone size is stated in some rows and not others, as once, few, many or a class when expanded.

J gene: TRBJ2-3; V gene: TRBV5-6; D gene: .; clone size: once; CDR3 protein: CASSLEVHGADTQYF; CDR3 DNA: TGTGCCAGCAGCTTGGAGGTTCACGGGGCAGATACGCAGTATTTT
J gene: TRBJ1-6; V gene: TRBV5-1; D gene: .; clone size: .; CDR3 protein: CASSLTGPPKEPLHF; CDR3 DNA: TGCGCCAGCAGCTTAACGGGTCCCCCCAAGGAACCCCTCCACTTT
J gene: TRBJ2-1; V gene: TRBV6-4; D gene: .; clone size: .; CDR3 protein: CASSDGGSGNYNEQFF; CDR3 DNA: TGTGCCAGCAGTGACGGTGGTAGCGGCAACTACAATGAGCAGTTCTTC
J gene: TRBJ2-7; V gene: TRBV11-2; D gene: TRBD2; clone size: .; CDR3 protein: CASSLMTSGGYEQYF; CDR3 DNA: TGTGCCAGCAGCTTAATGACTAGCGGGGGCTACGAGCAGTACTTC
J gene: TRBJ1-2; V gene: TRBV10-3; D gene: .; clone size: .; CDR3 protein: CAISEQGTGYTF; CDR3 DNA: TGTGCCATCAGTGAACAGGGAACCGGCTACACCTTC
J gene: TRBJ1-1; V gene: TRBV2; D gene: TRBD1; clone size: .; CDR3 protein: CASSPGTGSIAFF; CDR3 DNA: TGTGCCAGCAGTCCCGGGACAGGGAGTATTGCTTTCTTT
J gene: TRBJ2-2; V gene: TRBV7-9; D gene: .; clone size: .; CDR3 protein: CASSSAPSGSGGELFF; CDR3 DNA: TGTGCCAGCAGCTCCGCGCCCAGTGGTTCGGGCGGGGAGCTGTTTTTT
J gene: TRBJ2-5; V gene: TRBV19; D gene: TRBD1; clone size: .; CDR3 protein: CASSSPSTGGGETQYF; CDR3 DNA: TGTGCCAGTAGTTCCCCTTCGACAGGGGGCGGGGAGACCCAGTACTTC
J gene: TRBJ2-2; V gene: TRBV18; D gene: TRBD1; clone size: .; CDR3 protein: CASSAGTVNTGELFF; CDR3 DNA: TGTGCCAGCTCGGCCGGGACAGTAAACACCGGGGAGCTGTTTTTT
J gene: TRBJ2-5; V gene: TRBV18; D gene: .; clone size: .; CDR3 protein: CASSPWATGPQETQYF; CDR3 DNA: TGTGCCAGCTCACCATGGGCAACAGGACCACAAGAGACCCAGTACTTC
J gene: TRBJ1-4; V gene: TRBV7-2; D gene: .; clone size: .; CDR3 protein: CASSPRVMEKLFF; CDR3 DNA: TGTGCCAGCAGCCCACGAGTTATGGAAAAACTGTTTTTT
J gene: TRBJ2-1; V gene: TRBV2; D gene: .; clone size: .; CDR3 protein: CASTAVLAGLVF; CDR3 DNA: TGTGCCAGCACCGCAGTACTAGCTGGGCTGGTCTTC
J gene: TRBJ2-5; V gene: TRBV25-1; D gene: TRBD1; clone size: .; CDR3 protein: CASSEGTGFQETQYF; CDR3 DNA: TGTGCCAGCAGTGAGGGGACAGGGTTCCAAGAGACCCAGTACTTC
J gene: TRBJ1-2; V gene: TRBV12-3/TRBV12-4; D gene: TRBD1; clone size: once; CDR3 protein: CASSSTGFGGYTF; CDR3 DNA: TGTGCCAGCAGTTCGACAGGGTTCGGGGGCTACACCTTC
J gene: TRBJ1-2; V gene: TRBV5-1; D gene: .; clone size: .; CDR3 protein: CASSFEQGLYTF; CDR3 DNA: TGCGCCAGCAGCTTCGAACAGGGCCTCTACACCTTC
J gene: TRBJ2-5; V gene: TRBV5-4; D gene: .; clone size: .; CDR3 protein: CAFSPGQRGETQYF; CDR3 DNA: TGTGCCTTCTCTCCCGGGCAGAGGGGGGAGACCCAGTACTTC
J gene: TRBJ1-6; V gene: TRBV5-4; D gene: .; clone size: many; CDR3 protein: CASSLGQLNSPLHF; CDR3 DNA: TGTGCCAGCAGCTTGGGACAGCTTAATTCACCCCTCCACTTT
J gene: TRBJ1-1; V gene: TRBV6-5; D gene: .; clone size: once; CDR3 protein: CASRHRENTEAFF; CDR3 DNA: TGTGCCAGCAGACACAGGGAGAACACTGAAGCTTTCTTT
J gene: TRBJ2-7; V gene: TRBV21-1; D gene: .; clone size: .; CDR3 protein: CASSNWRTSGPYEQYF; CDR3 DNA: TGTGCCAGCAGCAATTGGAGGACTAGCGGCCCCTACGAGCAGTACTTC
J gene: TRBJ2-5; V gene: TRBV2; D gene: .; clone size: few; CDR3 protein: CASGQSKTQYF; CDR3 DNA: TGTGCCAGCGGACAGTCCAAGACCCAGTACTTC
J gene: TRBJ2-5; V gene: TRBV3-1/TRBV3-2; D gene: TRBD1; clone size: .; CDR3 protein: CASSRGTEAQYF; CDR3 DNA: TGTGCCAGCAGCCGGGGGACAGAGGCCCAGTACTTC
J gene: TRBJ2-1; V gene: TRBV4-2; D gene: .; clone size: .; CDR3 protein: CASSQDWYSKNEQFF; CDR3 DNA: TGTGCCAGCAGCCAAGATTGGTACTCAAAGAATGAGCAGTTCTTC
J gene: TRBJ1-1; V gene: TRBV5-1; D gene: .; clone size: .; CDR3 protein: CASSLVDISNTEAFF; CDR3 DNA: TGCGCCAGCAGCTTGGTGGACATATCGAACACTGAAGCTTTCTTT
J gene: TRBJ2-3; V gene: TRBV7-3; D gene: TRBD2; clone size: .; CDR3 protein: CASSPGLAGSTDTQYF; CDR3 DNA: TGTGCCAGCAGCCCGGGACTAGCGGGGTCCACAGATACGCAGTATTTT
J gene: TRBJ2-7; V gene: TRBV3-1/TRBV3-2; D gene: TRBD1; clone size: .; CDR3 protein: CASSRGGQGHYEQYF; CDR3 DNA: TGTGCCAGCAGCCGAGGAGGACAGGGCCACTACGAGCAGTACTTC
J gene: TRBJ2-3; V gene: TRBV6-5; D gene: .; clone size: .; CDR3 protein: CASSLPPTDTQYF; CDR3 DNA: TGTGCCAGCAGCCTTCCCCCCACAGATACGCAGTATTTT
J gene: TRBJ1-6; V gene: TRBV5-1; D gene: TRBD1; clone size: .; CDR3 protein: CASRTGDSPLHF; CDR3 DNA: TGCGCCAGCAGGACAGGGGACTCACCCCTCCACTTT
J gene: TRBJ1-5; V gene: TRBV10-2; D gene: TRBD1; clone size: .; CDR3 protein: CASSSITTGGQPQHF; CDR3 DNA: TGCGCCAGCAGTTCAATTACTACAGGGGGTCAGCCCCAGCATTTT
J gene: TRBJ1-1; V gene: TRBV10-2; D gene: .; clone size: .; CDR3 protein: CASSENLRSGTEAFF; CDR3 DNA: TGCGCCAGCAGTGAGAATTTGCGGTCGGGCACTGAAGCTTTCTTT
J gene: TRBJ1-1; V gene: TRBV18; D gene: .; clone size: .; CDR3 protein: CASSGQFTEAFF; CDR3 DNA: TGTGCCAGCTCAGGACAGTTTACTGAAGCTTTCTTT
J gene: TRBJ1-1; V gene: TRBV5-1; D gene: .; clone size: .; CDR3 protein: CASSLPGTEAFF; CDR3 DNA: TGCGCCAGCAGCTTACCAGGGACTGAAGCTTTCTTT
J gene: TRBJ1-5; V gene: TRBV6-5; D gene: .; clone size: few; CDR3 protein: CASSYSRNSNQPQHF; CDR3 DNA: TGTGCCAGCAGTTACTCGCGGAATAGCAATCAGCCCCAGCATTTT
J gene: TRBJ1-1; V gene: TRBV27; D gene: .; clone size: once; CDR3 protein: CASTRQGLTEAFF; CDR3 DNA: TGTGCCAGCACCCGGCAGGGGCTAACTGAAGCTTTCTTT
J gene: TRBJ2-7; V gene: TRBV4-2; D gene: .; clone size: once; CDR3 protein: CASSQDFLGLYF; CDR3 DNA: TGTGCCAGCAGCCAAGATTTTCTGGGACTTTACTTC
J gene: TRBJ2-5; V gene: TRBV6-1; D gene: TRBD2; clone size: .; CDR3 protein: CASSESLAGVEETQYF; CDR3 DNA: TGTGCCAGCAGTGAATCACTAGCGGGGGTAGAGGAGACCCAGTACTTC
J gene: TRBJ1-4; V gene: TRBV5-1; D gene: .; clone size: .; CDR3 protein: CASSLGSGSNEKLFF; CDR3 DNA: TGCGCCAGCAGCTTGGGTTCAGGGTCTAATGAAAAACTGTTTTTT
J gene: TRBJ1-1; V gene: TRBV6-1; D gene: .; clone size: .; CDR3 protein: CASSEGEGHRNTEAFF; CDR3 DNA: TGTGCCAGCAGTGAAGGCGAGGGACACAGGAACACTGAAGCTTTCTTT
J gene: TRBJ2-7; V gene: TRBV7-9; D gene: .; clone size: .; CDR3 protein: CASSSQGYEQYF; CDR3 DNA: TGTGCCAGCAGCTCTCAGGGGTACGAGCAGTACTTC
J gene: TRBJ1-6; V gene: TRBV7-9; D gene: .; clone size: .; CDR3 protein: CASSLREVNSPLHF; CDR3 DNA: TGTGCCAGCAGCCTCAGGGAGGTCAATTCACCCCTCCACTTT
J gene: TRBJ2-3; V gene: TRBV3-1/TRBV3-2; D gene: TRBD2; clone size: .; CDR3 protein: CASSQAGNRGGTDTQYF; CDR3 DNA: TGTGCCAGCAGCCAAGCGGGGAATCGGGGGGGCACAGATACGCAGTATTTT
J gene: TRBJ1-5; V gene: TRBV6-5; D gene: .; clone size: many; CDR3 protein: CASSGQQPSNQPQHF; CDR3 DNA: TGTGCCAGCAGCGGACAGCAACCGAGCAATCAGCCCCAGCATTTT
J gene: TRBJ2-5; V gene: TRBV7-6; D gene: TRBD2; clone size: .; CDR3 protein: CASSFGLAGQETQYF; CDR3 DNA: TGTGCCAGCAGCTTTGGGCTAGCGGGACAAGAGACCCAGTACTTC
J gene: TRBJ1-1; V gene: TRBV29-1; D gene: TRBD1; clone size: .; CDR3 protein: CSVPGGFATEAFF; CDR3 DNA: TGCAGCGTCCCAGGGGGTTTCGCCACTGAAGCTTTCTTT
J gene: TRBJ1-1; V gene: TRBV7-9; D gene: .; clone size: .; CDR3 protein: CASSPAGTEAFF; CDR3 DNA: TGTGCCAGCAGCCCCGCAGGGACTGAAGCTTTCTTT
J gene: TRBJ2-7; V gene: TRBV5-4; D gene: TRBD1; clone size: .; CDR3 protein: CASSQTGGLYEQYF; CDR3 DNA: TGTGCCAGCAGCCAGACAGGGGGGCTCTACGAGCAGTACTTC
J gene: TRBJ2-1; V gene: TRBV27; D gene: TRBD2; clone size: .; CDR3 protein: CATTPSGRSNEQFF; CDR3 DNA: TGTGCCACTACCCCCAGCGGGAGGTCAAATGAGCAGTTCTTC
J gene: TRBJ2-1; V gene: TRBV5-6; D gene: .; clone size: once; CDR3 protein: CASTLRGGYNEQFF; CDR3 DNA: TGTGCCAGCACCCTGAGGGGGGGTTACAATGAGCAGTTCTTC
J gene: TRBJ2-5; V gene: TRBV2; D gene: TRBD2; clone size: few; CDR3 protein: CASRLAGGQETQYF; CDR3 DNA: TGTGCCAGCAGATTAGCGGGAGGGCAGGAGACCCAGTACTTC
J gene: TRBJ2-1; V gene: TRBV19; D gene: TRBD1; clone size: .; CDR3 protein: CASSARQGAYNEQFF; CDR3 DNA: TGTGCCAGTAGTGCCCGACAGGGAGCCTACAATGAGCAGTTCTTC
J gene: TRBJ2-2; V gene: TRBV6-5; D gene: TRBD1; clone size: .; CDR3 protein: CASSYVRQGTGELFF; CDR3 DNA: TGTGCCAGCAGTTACGTCCGACAGGGTACCGGGGAGCTGTTTTTT